The 17 T cell receptor beta chains given below trace back to one sample, sequenced in a study of PD-L1 blockade in urothelial cancer. Generated by immunoSEQ multiplex PCR, the TCRdb table keeps only in-frame clones and is missing some. Of 38,000 or so clones listed, about 86% are singletons. Source: PBMCs, taken around atezolizumab (anti-PD-L1) treatment. These receptors all come from a man between 60 and 70 years old with urothelial cancer.

CDR3 nucleotide sequence: TGTGCCAGCAGCTTAGTCGGGCGGGATAATGAGCAGTTCTTC. Translated: CASSLVGRDNEQFF. The chain combines TRBV11-1 with TRBJ2-1, with a weak D call TRBD2 (6 bases). Trimming left V 1 base short and J 7 bases short, with 11 bases between. The germline gives CDR1 SGHAT, CDR2 FQDESV (reference sequence). This CDR3 region has 14 residues.

The J gene is TRBJ1-5, the V gene TRBV21-1; the table's D call, TRBD1, was not checked against the DNA. TRBV21-1 is recorded as a pseudogene. The CDR3 is made up of 17 amino acids. CDR3 nucleotide sequence: TGTGCCAGCAGCAAAGCGTTCAAGGGGGCGCAGGATCAGCCCCAGCATTTT. Translated: CASSKAFKGAQDQPQHF.

The gene calls are TRBV7-6 and TRBJ2-5, with 7 bases matching TRBD2. Trimming removed 2 bases from V and 6 bases from J; junction bases left unmatched: 3. Germline V gene sequence: CDR1 SGHVS, CDR2 FNYEAQ. The CDR3 has 13 amino acids. DNA of the CDR3: TGTGCCAGCAGCTTAACTAGCGTCCAGACCCAGTACTTC. It specifies CASSLTSVQTQYF.

This clone was found a few times. The chain joins TRBV28 to TRBJ2-2, with 7 bases fitting TRBD1. CDR3 size: 17 residues. V shed 4 bases and J 0 bases; nucleotides not matched to a gene: 8. The V gene's germline CDR1 is MDHEN and CDR2 SYDVKM. The CDR3 loop reads CASSSLGQLTNTGELFF. DNA of the CDR3: TGTGCCAGCAGTTCCTTGGGACAGTTAACGAACACCGGGGAGCTGTTTTTT.

The chain employs TRBV27 and TRBJ1-1; a possible D gene is TRBD1 (5 bases). V was cut by 6 bases and J by 5 bases, with 13 bases left in between. CDR3 length equals 13 residues. The germline V gene encodes CDR1 MNHEY and CDR2 SMNVEV (reference sequence). The CDR3 sequence is CASSPDQGTEAFF. In DNA form, the CDR3 reads TGTGCCAGCAGCCCGGACCAGGGTACTGAAGCTTTCTTT.

The chain couples TRBV7-6 to TRBJ2-5; D gene ambiguous. Trimming took off 0 bases at V and 7 bases at J, with 9 bases between the two ends. Germline-derived CDR1 and CDR2 are SGHVS and FNYEAQ. The CDR3 sequence is 13 residues long. The chain's CDR3 is CASSLAAPGTQYF. The CDR3 DNA reads TGTGCCAGCAGCTTAGCGGCCCCGGGGACCCAGTACTTC.

The chain carries TRBV15 and TRBJ2-1, with 8 bases aligning to TRBD2. The CDR3 is 15 amino acids. V was pared by 5 bases and J by 7 bases, with 10 bases of the junction left unmatched. Looked up from germline, CDR1 is LNHNV and CDR2 is YYDKDF (reference sequence). CDR3 sequence (DNA): TGTGCCACCAGCGTAACTCTAGCGGGCGCGAATGAGCAGTTCTTC. It specifies CATSVTLAGANEQFF. Drawing the rest from reference TRBV15 and TRBJ2-1, the complete variable domain is DAMVIQNPRYQVTQFGKPVTLSCSQTLNHNVMYWYQQKSSQAPKLLFHYYDKDFNNEADTPDNFQSRRPNTSFCFLDIRSPGLGDTAMYLCATSVTLAGANEQFFGPGTRLTVL.

This clone has only one observation. V gene TRBV5-6 combines with J gene TRBJ2-2; D perhaps matches TRBD2 (6 bases). With 4 bases removed from V and 6 bases from J, the gap between germline ends came to 19 bases. This CDR3 spans 16 amino acids. Per germline, CDR1 SGHDT and CDR2 YYEEEE. For the CDR3, the DNA is TGTGCCAGCAGCCCCATCACTAGGACGGGGGCCGGGGAGCTGTTTTTT. Protein sequence: CASSPITRTGAGELFF.

The chain links TRBV7-9 to TRBJ1-1; D gene ambiguous. The CDR3 extends over 15 amino acids. CDR1 and CDR2 (germline): SEHNR, FQNEAQ (reference sequence). V was shortened by 4 bases and J by 2 bases, with 14 bases between the two germline ends. The CDR3 here is CASSSTRWSNTEAFF. The CDR3, as DNA: TGTGCCAGCAGCTCCACTCGTTGGTCCAACACTGAAGCTTTCTTT.

The chain joins TRBV6-1 to TRBJ2-7; 7 bases align to TRBD1. The CDR3 has 14 residues. In germline, CDR1 is MNHNS, CDR2 SASEGT. With 6 bases clipped from V and 4 bases from J, the junction kept 9 bases outside the gene matches. The DNA of the CDR3 is TGTGCCAGCAGAGAACCGGGACAGAAATACGAGCAGTACTTC. Amino acids: CASREPGQKYEQYF.

This clone has only one observation. The chain carries TRBV19 and TRBJ2-1; D is unresolved. Trimming shortened V by 2 bases and J by 0 bases, and 5 bases separated the two germline ends. Germline values: CDR1 LNHDA, CDR2 SQIVND (reference sequence). The CDR3 has 14 amino acids. DNA for the CDR3: TGTGCCAGTAGTATAACCAGCTCCTACAATGAGCAGTTCTTC. Translation: CASSITSSYNEQFF.

The chain combines TRBV2 with TRBJ2-1, with 9 bases lining up with TRBD2. The CDR3 has 17 amino acids. J lost 4 bases, V lost 6 bases, and 13 bases had no gene match. Germline V gene lookup returns CDR1 SNHLY and CDR2 FYNNEI. CDR3 coding DNA: TGTGCCAGCAGCGTCCCATGGGCTAGCGGGACTTACAATGAGCAGTTCTTC. Protein sequence: CASSVPWASGTYNEQFF. The full variable domain, rest sourced from reference TRBV2 and TRBJ2-1, is EPEVTQTPSHQVTQMGQEVILRCVPISNHLYFYWYRQILGQKVEFLVSFYNNEISEKSEIFDDQFSVERPDGSNFTLKIRSTKLEDSAMYFCASSVPWASGTYNEQFFGPGTRLTVL.

This clone has only one observation. This chain joins TRBV11-2 and TRBJ2-1, with TRBD2 matching over 9 bases. V trimming: 4 bases; J trimming: 7 bases; junction bases outside the gene matches: 8. The CDR3 totals 15 residues. Germline V CDR1 and CDR2: SGHAT, FQNNGV. CDR3 bases: TGTGCCAGCAGCTCTCGGCTAGCGGGAAGGAATGAGCAGTTCTTC. It codes for CASSSRLAGRNEQFF.

The V and J genes are TRBV2 and TRBJ1-2; D call uncertain. The CDR3 is made up of 14 amino acids. Trimming cost V 4 bases and J 3 bases, with 12 bases left between them. Germline-derived CDR1 and CDR2 are SNHLY and FYNNEI. The CDR3 is CASSGGGRDYGYTF. The DNA for the CDR3 is TGTGCCAGCAGTGGAGGAGGGCGGGACTATGGCTACACCTTC.

The chain employs TRBV19 and TRBJ1-1; 12 bases align to TRBD1. The junction had 11 bases not matched to a gene; V was cut back by 6 bases and J by 0 bases. The CDR3 has 18 amino acids. Germline values: CDR1 LNHDA, CDR2 SQIVND (reference sequence). In DNA form, the CDR3 reads TGTGCCAGTAGGACTTTTCCGGGACAGGGGGCTATGAACACTGAAGCTTTCTTT. Protein: CASRTFPGQGAMNTEAFF.

This chain uses TRBV5-4 with TRBJ1-2; 10 bases are shared with TRBD1. CDR1 SGHNT and CDR2 YYREEE come from the germline V gene (reference sequence). The CDR3 loop spans 15 amino acids. Trimming removed 7 bases from V and 0 bases from J; junction bases left unmatched: 6. The CDR3 DNA is TGTGCCAGCCGGGACAGGGGCGACACTAACTATGGCTACACCTTC. Its protein is CASRDRGDTNYGYTF. Full variable domain (remainder filled in from reference TRBV5-4 and TRBJ1-2): ETGVTQSPTHLIKTRGQQVTLRCSSQSGHNTVSWYQQALGQGPQFIFQYYREEENGRGNFPPRFSGLQFPNYSSELNVNALELDDSALYLCASRDRGDTNYGYTFGSGTRLTVV.

Details on this clone: This sample also contains other DNA sequences that code for the same CDR3. The V gene is TRBV2, the J gene TRBJ1-1, with TRBD1 identical over 8 bases. After removal of 4 bases from V and 3 bases from J, the junction contained 1 base not matched to a gene. CDR3 length: 13 amino acids. Looked up from germline, CDR1 is SNHLY and CDR2 is FYNNEI. The CDR3 spells CASSADRDTEAFF. The CDR3 DNA sequence: TGTGCCAGCAGTGCGGACAGGGACACTGAAGCTTTCTTT.